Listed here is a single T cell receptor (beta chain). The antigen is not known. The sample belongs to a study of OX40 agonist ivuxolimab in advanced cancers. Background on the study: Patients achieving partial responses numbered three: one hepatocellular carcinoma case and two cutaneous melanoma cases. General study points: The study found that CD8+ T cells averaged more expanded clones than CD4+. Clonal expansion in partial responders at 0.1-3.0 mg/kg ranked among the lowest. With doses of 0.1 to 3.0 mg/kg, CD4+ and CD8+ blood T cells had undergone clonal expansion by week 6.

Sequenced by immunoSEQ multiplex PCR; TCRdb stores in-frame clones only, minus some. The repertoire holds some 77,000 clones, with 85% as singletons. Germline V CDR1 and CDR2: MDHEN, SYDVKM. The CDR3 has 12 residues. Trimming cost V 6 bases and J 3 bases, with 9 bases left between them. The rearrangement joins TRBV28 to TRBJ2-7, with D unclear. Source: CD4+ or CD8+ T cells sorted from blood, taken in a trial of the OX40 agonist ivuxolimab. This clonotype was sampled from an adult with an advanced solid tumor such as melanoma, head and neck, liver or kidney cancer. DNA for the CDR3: TGTGCCAGCAGCCCCGGATTCTACGAGCAGTACTTC. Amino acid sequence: CASSPGFYEQYF.